These T cell receptor beta chains were read from a single sample in a study of glioma-infiltrating T cells. MiXCR was run by TCRdb on the multiplex PCR reads, yielding one entry per CDR3 protein. The sample has more than 350,000 distinct CDR3 sequences; roughly two fifths are singletons. The sequenced sample was glioma tissue, nonneoplastic brain tissue, or PBMCs (not recorded which). The receptor set was obtained from a human donor with low-grade glioma or glioblastoma, undergoing nonglioma brain surgery, or in good health (not recorded which). Each CDR3 is given with its conserved first and last residue. D genes are given only for firm matches. Part of the rows lack a size; the others show once, few, many or a class for expanded clones.

v_call: TRBV2
clone_size: .
j_call: TRBJ2-3
d_call: .
cdr3_nt: TGTGCCAGCAGTGAAGCGTCGGTGGGCGGGGATACGCAGTATTTT
cdr3_aa: CASSEASVGGDTQYF

v_call: TRBV7-9
clone_size: .
j_call: TRBJ2-7
d_call: TRBD1
cdr3_nt: TGTGCCAGCATCTCGCCCGGGACAGGGATCAACGAGCAGTACTTC
cdr3_aa: CASISPGTGINEQYF

v_call: TRBV20-1
clone_size: .
j_call: TRBJ2-1
d_call: .
cdr3_nt: TGCAGTGCTCCGGAAATGAGGCAGTTCTTC
cdr3_aa: CSAPEMRQFF

v_call: TRBV27
clone_size: .
j_call: TRBJ2-1
d_call: TRBD1
cdr3_nt: TGTGCCAGCAGTTTATTACCCTGGGACAGTTACTACAATGAGCAGTTCTTC
cdr3_aa: CASSLLPWDSYYNEQFF

v_call: TRBV28
clone_size: many
j_call: TRBJ1-2
d_call: .
cdr3_nt: TGTGCCAGCAGACCCAGTATCTATGGCTACACCTTC
cdr3_aa: CASRPSIYGYTF

v_call: TRBV5-1
clone_size: .
j_call: TRBJ1-4
d_call: .
cdr3_nt: TGCGCCAGCAGCCCCCTAGGGGACTCTAATGAAAAACTGTTTTTT
cdr3_aa: CASSPLGDSNEKLFF

v_call: TRBV10-3
clone_size: many
j_call: TRBJ1-2
d_call: .
cdr3_nt: TGTGCCATTGACGGGAAGGGGGACTATGGCTACACCTTC
cdr3_aa: CAIDGKGDYGYTF

v_call: TRBV20-1
clone_size: .
j_call: TRBJ2-7
d_call: TRBD2
cdr3_nt: TGCAGTGCTAGAGAAGGGACTAGCGGGAGAAACGAGCAGTACTTC
cdr3_aa: CSAREGTSGRNEQYF

v_call: TRBV28
clone_size: .
j_call: TRBJ2-7
d_call: TRBD1
cdr3_nt: TGTGCCAGCGGTTTCGGACAGGGGTACGAGCAGTACTTC
cdr3_aa: CASGFGQGYEQYF

v_call: TRBV6-2/TRBV6-3
clone_size: many
j_call: TRBJ1-2
d_call: .
cdr3_nt: TGTGCCAGCAGTCGCCTTACTACTAACTATGGCTACACCTTC
cdr3_aa: CASSRLTTNYGYTF

v_call: TRBV3-1
clone_size: .
j_call: TRBJ2-1
d_call: .
cdr3_nt: TGTGCCAGCGGCAACCTTTGGGAGCAGTTCTTC
cdr3_aa: CASGNLWEQFF

v_call: TRBV11-2
clone_size: few
j_call: TRBJ1-1
d_call: .
cdr3_nt: TGTGCCAGCAGCCGAACGACAGACAACACTGAAGCTTTCTTT
cdr3_aa: CASSRTTDNTEAFF

v_call: TRBV6-5
clone_size: .
j_call: TRBJ2-5
d_call: .
cdr3_nt: TGTGCCAGCAGGAGGACAGCGTACCAAGAGACCCAGTGCTTC
cdr3_aa: CASRRTAYQETQCF

v_call: TRBV7-2
clone_size: few
j_call: TRBJ1-2
d_call: TRBD1
cdr3_nt: TGTGCCAGCAGCTATTCCGGGACAGGGACGTCCTATGGCTACACCTTC
cdr3_aa: CASSYSGTGTSYGYTF

v_call: TRBV6-1
clone_size: many
j_call: TRBJ2-1
d_call: TRBD1
cdr3_nt: TGTGCCAGCAGGCCAGGACAGGGGGCAGGGTATGAGCAGTTCTTC
cdr3_aa: CASRPGQGAGYEQFF

v_call: TRBV7-9
clone_size: .
j_call: TRBJ2-7
d_call: .
cdr3_nt: TGTGCCAGCAGCTGGGACATGGGGCAGGGATACGAGCAGTACTTC
cdr3_aa: CASSWDMGQGYEQYF

v_call: TRBV28
clone_size: many
j_call: TRBJ2-3
d_call: .
cdr3_nt: TGTGCCAGCACCGAACCAAGAACAACCACAGATACGCAGTATTTT
cdr3_aa: CASTEPRTTTDTQYF

v_call: TRBV6-1
clone_size: .
j_call: TRBJ2-1
d_call: .
cdr3_nt: TGTGCCAGCAAGGGGGGGGCCTACACCAATGAGCAGTTCTTC
cdr3_aa: CASKGGAYTNEQFF

v_call: TRBV6-2/TRBV6-3
clone_size: many
j_call: TRBJ1-2
d_call: .
cdr3_nt: TGTGCCAGCAGTTTGCCACCTAACTATGGCTACACCTTC
cdr3_aa: CASSLPPNYGYTF

v_call: TRBV7-2
clone_size: .
j_call: TRBJ1-1
d_call: .
cdr3_nt: TGTGCCAGCAGCTTAAGACTTTATACGGGACACCAGAACACTGAAGCTTTCTTT
cdr3_aa: CASSLRLYTGHQNTEAFF

v_call: TRBV20-1
clone_size: .
j_call: TRBJ2-2
d_call: .
cdr3_nt: TGCAGTGCTCCGCGCTTCGCGAACACCGGGGAGCTGTTTTTT
cdr3_aa: CSAPRFANTGELFF

v_call: TRBV27
clone_size: few
j_call: TRBJ2-6
d_call: .
cdr3_nt: TGTGCCAGCAGCTTCCAACAGGGTAGTGGGGCCAACGTCCTGACTTTC
cdr3_aa: CASSFQQGSGANVLTF

v_call: TRBV18
clone_size: once
j_call: TRBJ2-2
d_call: .
cdr3_nt: TGTGCCAGCTCACCACCAGGGAGGCCCGGGGAGCTGTTTTTT
cdr3_aa: CASSPPGRPGELFF

v_call: TRBV5-4
clone_size: few
j_call: TRBJ2-3
d_call: .
cdr3_nt: TGTGCCAGCAGCTTCCCCCGGGCGGATACGCAGTATTTT
cdr3_aa: CASSFPRADTQYF

v_call: TRBV4-1
clone_size: .
j_call: TRBJ2-1
d_call: TRBD2
cdr3_nt: TGCGCCAGCAGCCAAGGACTAGCGGGAAGGGGTGAGCAGTTCTTC
cdr3_aa: CASSQGLAGRGEQFF

v_call: TRBV5-4
clone_size: once
j_call: TRBJ2-1
d_call: TRBD2
cdr3_nt: TGTGCCAGCAGCTTGGTTAGTCTAGCGGGAAACAATGGGCAGTTCTTC
cdr3_aa: CASSLVSLAGNNGQFF

v_call: TRBV4-1
clone_size: few
j_call: TRBJ2-2
d_call: .
cdr3_nt: TGCGCCAGCAGCCATGGAGTCAGGGAATCGAACACCGGGGAGCTGTTTTTT
cdr3_aa: CASSHGVRESNTGELFF

v_call: TRBV7-2
clone_size: few
j_call: TRBJ2-3
d_call: TRBD2
cdr3_nt: TGTGCCAGCAGCCGGGGACTAGCAGGAGGCACAGATACGCAGTATTTT
cdr3_aa: CASSRGLAGGTDTQYF

v_call: TRBV20-1
clone_size: .
j_call: TRBJ2-1
d_call: TRBD1
cdr3_nt: TGCAGTGCCGTGACAGGGAGCTCCTACAATGAGCAGTTCTTC
cdr3_aa: CSAVTGSSYNEQFF

v_call: TRBV6-2/TRBV6-3
clone_size: many
j_call: TRBJ2-1
d_call: TRBD2
cdr3_nt: TGTGCCAGCAGTCCGCTAGCGGTTGAGCAGTTCTTC
cdr3_aa: CASSPLAVEQFF

v_call: TRBV7-2
clone_size: many
j_call: TRBJ2-7
d_call: .
cdr3_nt: TGTGCCAGCAGCTCCGGACAGGGAGGGCGGTACGAGCAGTACTTC
cdr3_aa: CASSSGQGGRYEQYF

v_call: TRBV5-4
clone_size: .
j_call: TRBJ2-3
d_call: TRBD1
cdr3_nt: TGTGCCAGCAGATCGTCGGACAGGGGGATCACAGATACGCAGTATTTT
cdr3_aa: CASRSSDRGITDTQYF

v_call: TRBV6-2/TRBV6-3
clone_size: many
j_call: TRBJ2-1
d_call: TRBD2
cdr3_nt: TGTGCCAGCAGTTACCAACTAGCGGGAGAGTACAATGAGCAGTTCTTC
cdr3_aa: CASSYQLAGEYNEQFF

v_call: TRBV28
clone_size: many
j_call: TRBJ1-1
d_call: TRBD1
cdr3_nt: TGTGCCAGCAGTCCCTCAGGGGGCAGTTCAGGCACTGAAGCTTTCTTT
cdr3_aa: CASSPSGGSSGTEAFF

v_call: TRBV20-1
clone_size: few
j_call: TRBJ2-3
d_call: .
cdr3_nt: TGCAGTGCTATTATAGGGTTCCACACGCAGTATTTT
cdr3_aa: CSAIIGFHTQYF

v_call: TRBV29-1
clone_size: few
j_call: TRBJ2-7
d_call: .
cdr3_nt: TGCAGCGCGTTGGGCAGGATTGCCTACGAGCAGTACTTC
cdr3_aa: CSALGRIAYEQYF

v_call: TRBV10-3
clone_size: few
j_call: TRBJ2-7
d_call: .
cdr3_nt: TGTGCCATCAGTGGCGGGGACTCCTCCTACGAGCAGTACTTC
cdr3_aa: CAISGGDSSYEQYF

v_call: TRBV20-1
clone_size: .
j_call: TRBJ1-5
d_call: .
cdr3_nt: TGCAGTGCTCTGCGGGGGGGAAATCAGCCCCAGCATTTT
cdr3_aa: CSALRGGNQPQHF

v_call: TRBV15
clone_size: many
j_call: TRBJ2-1
d_call: .
cdr3_nt: TGTGCCACCAAGAGAGGGGAGTACAATGAGCAGTTCTTC
cdr3_aa: CATKRGEYNEQFF

v_call: TRBV27
clone_size: .
j_call: TRBJ2-3
d_call: .
cdr3_nt: TGTGCCAGCAGCCCCCAGAGGGCTAGCACAGATACGCAGTATTTT
cdr3_aa: CASSPQRASTDTQYF

v_call: TRBV6-1
clone_size: many
j_call: TRBJ1-5
d_call: .
cdr3_nt: TGTGCCAGCAGTGATCACTATCAGCCCCAGCATTTT
cdr3_aa: CASSDHYQPQHF

v_call: TRBV11-3
clone_size: .
j_call: TRBJ2-5
d_call: TRBD2
cdr3_nt: TGTGCCAGCAGCTCCTCGGGACTAGCGGGGACGAAAGAGACCCAGTACTTC
cdr3_aa: CASSSSGLAGTKETQYF

v_call: TRBV18
clone_size: .
j_call: TRBJ2-7
d_call: TRBD2
cdr3_nt: TGTGCCAGCTCAGCGACTAGCGGGAGGCAGGACTCCTACGAGCAGTACTTC
cdr3_aa: CASSATSGRQDSYEQYF

v_call: TRBV6-5
clone_size: .
j_call: TRBJ2-3
d_call: TRBD1
cdr3_nt: TGTGCCAGCAGTTACTCGGGACAGGGGTTAGATACGCAGTATTTT
cdr3_aa: CASSYSGQGLDTQYF

v_call: TRBV20-1
clone_size: .
j_call: TRBJ2-2
d_call: .
cdr3_nt: TGCAGTGCTAGAGGGGAGCTGACGAACACCGGGGAGCTGTTTTTT
cdr3_aa: CSARGELTNTGELFF

v_call: TRBV4-3
clone_size: .
j_call: TRBJ1-3
d_call: .
cdr3_nt: TGCGCCAGCAGCCAAGACCCCAGCAACTCTGGAAACACCATATATTTT
cdr3_aa: CASSQDPSNSGNTIYF

v_call: TRBV27
clone_size: .
j_call: TRBJ2-7
d_call: TRBD2
cdr3_nt: TGTGCCAGCAGTACATATCCCCCGGGACTAGCGGGAGGCCCCCCTCTCGAGCAGTACTTC
cdr3_aa: CASSTYPPGLAGGPPLEQYF

v_call: TRBV7-9
clone_size: .
j_call: TRBJ1-2
d_call: .
cdr3_nt: TGTGCCGGCAGCTTATTGTCAGGGAGATATGGCTACACCTTC
cdr3_aa: CAGSLLSGRYGYTF